The rows below give T cell receptor beta chains drawn from one sample of a study of T-cell memory formation after mild COVID-19. TCRdb independently ran MiXCR on the 5' RACE reads; one entry per CDR3 protein. The table has just under 550,000 distinct CDR3 sequences, 20% seen once; the top ten hold under 15%. Sequencing input: PBMCs or a T cell subset sorted from them (not recorded which). Receptor source: an adult woman who had mild COVID-19 (a few samples of this study predate the infection). Cell type and time point are not known. CDR3s include the opening cysteine and the closing phenylalanine or tryptophan. D genes are given only for firm matches. Rows give clone size only sometimes, using once, few, many, or a class for an expanded clone.

J: TRBJ1-4; V: TRBV24-1; size: .; D: .; CDR3: CATSSGGVEEKLFF; DNA: TGTGCCACCAGTAGTGGAGGGGTTGAAGAAAAACTGTTTTTT
J: TRBJ2-1; V: TRBV20-1; size: .; D: TRBD2; CDR3: CSARWAGGVHNEQFF; DNA: TGCAGTGCACGGTGGGCGGGGGGGGTCCACAATGAGCAGTTCTTC
J: TRBJ2-7; V: TRBV5-1; size: .; D: TRBD1; CDR3: CASSLPAGGSREQYF; DNA: TGCGCCAGCAGCTTGCCCGCAGGGGGATCCCGGGAGCAGTACTTC
J: TRBJ2-3; V: TRBV9; size: .; D: TRBD2; CDR3: CASSVLAERNTQYF; DNA: TGTGCCAGCAGCGTACTAGCGGAACGTAATACGCAGTATTTT
J: TRBJ1-5; V: TRBV5-1; size: .; D: .; CDR3: CASSLEGPHQPQHF; DNA: TGCGCCAGCAGCTTGGAGGGGCCGCATCAGCCCCAGCATTTT
J: TRBJ2-7; V: TRBV12-3/TRBV12-4; size: few; D: TRBD2; CDR3: CASSRGGSGRTYEQYF; DNA: TGTGCCAGCAGCCGCGGAGGGAGCGGGAGGACTTACGAGCAGTACTTC
J: TRBJ2-3; V: TRBV4-3; size: few; D: .; CDR3: CASSQDGQGTDTQYF; DNA: TGCGCCAGCAGCCAAGATGGCCAGGGCACAGATACGCAGTATTTT
J: TRBJ2-6; V: TRBV7-9; size: .; D: TRBD2; CDR3: CASSLRVLLAGGSSGANVLTF; DNA: TGTGCCAGCAGCTTAAGAGTTTTGCTAGCGGGGGGCTCCTCTGGGGCCAACGTCCTGACTTTC
J: TRBJ2-4; V: TRBV7-6; size: few; D: TRBD1; CDR3: CASSSRTGRSIQYF; DNA: TGTGCCAGCAGCTCTAGGACAGGGAGGTCCATTCAGTACTTC
J: TRBJ2-1; V: TRBV12-3/TRBV12-4; size: many; D: .; CDR3: CASSLRYNEQFF; DNA: TGTGCCAGCAGTTTACGGTACAATGAGCAGTTCTTC
J: TRBJ2-7; V: TRBV20-1; size: once; D: TRBD2; CDR3: CSAYLAGGSYEQYF; DNA: TGCAGTGCTTATCTAGCGGGGGGTTCCTACGAGCAGTACTTC
J: TRBJ2-1; V: TRBV5-1; size: few; D: TRBD2; CDR3: CASGSGGVPYEQFF; DNA: TGCGCCAGCGGTAGCGGGGGGGTACCGTATGAGCAGTTCTTC
J: TRBJ2-7; V: TRBV25-1; size: many; D: .; CDR3: CASRTGSHEQYF; DNA: TGTGCCAGCAGAACAGGGAGCCACGAGCAGTACTTC
J: TRBJ2-5; V: TRBV5-1; size: few; D: .; CDR3: CASRSRDTNQETQYF; DNA: TGCGCCAGCAGGTCCCGGGACACCAACCAAGAGACCCAGTACTTC
J: TRBJ2-2; V: TRBV2; size: few; D: .; CDR3: CASRRRELFF; DNA: TGTGCCAGCAGGCGCCGGGAGCTGTTTTTT
J: TRBJ2-4; V: TRBV12-3/TRBV12-4; size: few; D: .; CDR3: CASNHLGGIAKNIQYF; DNA: TGTGCCAGCAATCACCTAGGGGGAATAGCCAAAAACATTCAGTACTTC
J: TRBJ2-7; V: TRBV5-1; size: few; D: .; CDR3: CASSLGGSGNSRYEQYF; DNA: TGCGCCAGCAGCTTGGGGGGTTCTGGGAACAGCCGGTACGAGCAGTACTTC
J: TRBJ2-2; V: TRBV15; size: .; D: TRBD1; CDR3: CATTGVDRGRTGELFF; DNA: TGTGCCACCACTGGGGTGGACAGGGGGCGAACCGGGGAGCTGTTTTTT
J: TRBJ2-5; V: TRBV7-9; size: .; D: TRBD1; CDR3: CASSVLDRGHETQYF; DNA: TGTGCCAGCAGTGTCCTGGACAGGGGGCATGAGACCCAGTACTTC
J: TRBJ2-1; V: TRBV2; size: .; D: TRBD2; CDR3: CASSEQARVAGGRNEQFF; DNA: TGTGCCAGCAGTGAGCAAGCTCGAGTCGCGGGGGGGCGTAATGAGCAGTTCTTC
J: TRBJ2-7; V: TRBV6-5; size: many; D: TRBD2; CDR3: CASSLRGAYEQYF; DNA: TGTGCCAGCAGTTTGCGGGGGGCCTACGAGCAGTACTTC
J: TRBJ2-2; V: TRBV6-5; size: .; D: TRBD2; CDR3: CASLPGVLAGTGELFF; DNA: TGTGCCAGTCTACCGGGTGTGCTAGCGGGCACCGGGGAGCTGTTTTTT
J: TRBJ1-6; V: TRBV7-9; size: .; D: TRBD1; CDR3: CASSSDRTGRVSYNSPLHF; DNA: TGTGCCAGCAGCTCGGACCGGACAGGGAGGGTGTCCTATAATTCACCCCTCCACTTT
J: TRBJ1-5; V: TRBV7-2; size: .; D: .; CDR3: CASSNRAQGFGNQPQHF; DNA: TGTGCCAGCAGCAATAGGGCCCAGGGATTCGGCAATCAGCCCCAGCATTTT
J: TRBJ2-2; V: TRBV9; size: .; D: TRBD2; CDR3: CASSPGGGELFF; DNA: TGTGCCAGCAGCCCGGGAGGCGGGGAGCTGTTTTTT
J: TRBJ2-1; V: TRBV24-1; size: .; D: .; CDR3: CATSDPRRRDNEQFF; DNA: TGTGCCACCAGTGATCCCCGGCGGCGGGACAATGAGCAGTTCTTC